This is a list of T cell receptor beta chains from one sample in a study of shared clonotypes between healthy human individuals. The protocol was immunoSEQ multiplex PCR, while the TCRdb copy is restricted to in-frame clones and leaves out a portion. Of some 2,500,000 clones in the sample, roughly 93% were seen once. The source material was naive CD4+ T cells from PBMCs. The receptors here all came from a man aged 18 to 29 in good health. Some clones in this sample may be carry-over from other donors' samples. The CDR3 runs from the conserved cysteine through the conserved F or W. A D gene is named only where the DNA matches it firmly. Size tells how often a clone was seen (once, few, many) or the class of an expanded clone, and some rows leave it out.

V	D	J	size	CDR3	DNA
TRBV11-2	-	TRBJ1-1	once	CASSHGRPNTEAFF	TGTGCCAGCAGCCACGGGCGACCCAACACTGAAGCTTTCTTT
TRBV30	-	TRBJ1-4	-	CAWSGANEKLFF	TGTGCCTGGAGCGGAGCTAATGAAAAACTGTTTTTT
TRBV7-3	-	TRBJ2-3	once	CASSTRPDLRTDTQYF	TGTGCCAGCAGCACAAGACCGGACTTGCGCACAGATACGCAGTATTTT
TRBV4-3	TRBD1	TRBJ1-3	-	CASSQERMGQGASGNTIYF	TGCGCCAGCAGCCAAGAAAGAATGGGACAGGGGGCGAGTGGAAACACCATATATTTT
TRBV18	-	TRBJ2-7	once	CASSPHLDHEQYF	TGTGCCAGCTCACCTCACCTGGACCACGAGCAGTACTTC
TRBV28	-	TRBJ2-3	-	CASRARLNRLSTDTQYF	TGTGCCAGCAGAGCCCGACTAAACCGCCTTAGCACAGATACGCAGTATTTT
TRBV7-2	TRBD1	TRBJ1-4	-	CASSLVTGVNEKLFF	TGTGCCAGCAGCTTAGTGACAGGGGTTAATGAAAAACTGTTTTTT
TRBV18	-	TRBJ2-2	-	CASSPMGMANTGELFF	TGTGCCAGCTCACCAATGGGGATGGCGAACACCGGGGAGCTGTTTTTT
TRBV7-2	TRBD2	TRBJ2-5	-	CASSFRTSGNKETQYF	TGTGCCAGCAGCTTTCGGACTAGCGGGAATAAAGAGACCCAGTACTTC
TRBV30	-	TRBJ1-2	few	CAWSSGLGYTF	TGTGCCTGGAGCTCAGGGTTGGGCTACACCTTC
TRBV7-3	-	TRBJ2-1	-	CASSLNQEQFF	TGTGCCAGCAGCTTAAACCAGGAGCAGTTCTTC
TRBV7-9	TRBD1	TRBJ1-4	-	CASSLRGGIEKLFF	TGTGCCAGCAGCTTACGAGGGGGCATTGAAAAACTGTTTTTT
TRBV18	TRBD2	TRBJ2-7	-	CASSPISWASGTSGNEQYF	TGTGCCAGCTCACCCATTTCTTGGGCTTCCGGGACTAGCGGTAACGAGCAGTACTTC
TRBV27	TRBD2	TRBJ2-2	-	CASSPPGLVVTGELFF	TGTGCCAGCAGTCCTCCGGGACTAGTCGTAACCGGGGAGCTGTTTTTT
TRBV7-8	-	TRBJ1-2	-	CASSFLASYGYTF	TGTGCCAGCAGCTTCCTAGCCTCTTATGGCTACACCTTC
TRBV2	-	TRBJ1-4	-	CASSDLDPRGEKLFF	TGTGCCAGCAGTGATCTGGACCCCCGGGGTGAAAAACTGTTTTTT
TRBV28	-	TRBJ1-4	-	CASSSPGGPTNEKLFF	TGTGCCAGCAGTTCCCCTGGCGGTCCAACTAATGAAAAACTGTTTTTT
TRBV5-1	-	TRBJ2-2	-	CASSLIPQGGMTGELFF	TGCGCCAGCAGCTTGATCCCACAGGGTGGGATGACCGGGGAGCTGTTTTTT
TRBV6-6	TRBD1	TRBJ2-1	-	CASSPGQDNEQFF	TGTGCCAGCAGCCCAGGACAGGACAATGAGCAGTTCTTC
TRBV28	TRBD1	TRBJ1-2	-	CASTPEQGNYGYTF	TGTGCCAGCACCCCAGAACAGGGGAACTATGGCTACACCTTC
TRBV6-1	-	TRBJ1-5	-	CASSALDSNQPQHF	TGTGCCAGCAGTGCTTTGGATAGCAATCAGCCCCAGCATTTT
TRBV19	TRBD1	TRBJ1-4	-	CASRDRGATNEKLFF	TGTGCCAGTAGGGACAGGGGCGCAACTAATGAAAAACTGTTTTTT